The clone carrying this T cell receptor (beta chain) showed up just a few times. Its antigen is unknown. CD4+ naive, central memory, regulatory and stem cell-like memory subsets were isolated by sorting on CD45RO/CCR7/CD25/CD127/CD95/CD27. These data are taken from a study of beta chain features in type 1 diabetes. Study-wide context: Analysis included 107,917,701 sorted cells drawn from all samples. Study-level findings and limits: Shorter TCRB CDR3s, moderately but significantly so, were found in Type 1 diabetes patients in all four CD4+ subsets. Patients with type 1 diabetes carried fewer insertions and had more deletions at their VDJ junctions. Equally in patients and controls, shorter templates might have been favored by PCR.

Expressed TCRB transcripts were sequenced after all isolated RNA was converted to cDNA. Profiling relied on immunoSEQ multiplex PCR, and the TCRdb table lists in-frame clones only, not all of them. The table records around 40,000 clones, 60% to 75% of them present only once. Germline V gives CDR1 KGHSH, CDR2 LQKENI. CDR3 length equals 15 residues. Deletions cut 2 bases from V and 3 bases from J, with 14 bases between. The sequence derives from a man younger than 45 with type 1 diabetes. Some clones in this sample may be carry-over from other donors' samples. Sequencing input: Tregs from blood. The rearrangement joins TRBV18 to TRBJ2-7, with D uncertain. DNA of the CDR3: TGTGCCAGCTCACCATCGCCGGAGACCCTCTACGAGCAGTACTTC. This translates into CASSPSPETLYEQYF.